This entry lists 10 T cell receptor beta chains sequenced from one sample in a study of cytotoxic CD8 clonotypes in ibrutinib-treated CLL. The table came from immunoSEQ multiplex PCR; TCRdb's copy has only in-frame clones and leaves some out. This table holds about 200,000 clones, over 55% found once. Source: PBMCs, taken after 24 months of ibrutinib treatment. The receptors shown here come from a human donor with chronic lymphocytic leukemia.

V gene TRBV5-4 combines with J gene TRBJ2-4; D gene ambiguous. The ends were cut back, 7 bases at V and 0 bases at J, with 14 bases in the middle. This CDR3 region has 15 residues. The germline gives CDR1 SGHNT, CDR2 YYREEE (reference sequence). The DNA for the CDR3 is TGTGCCAGCGGCGTGGAAGGGCTAGCCAAAAACATTCAGTACTTC. It yields the protein CASGVEGLAKNIQYF.

J is TRBJ2-6 and V is TRBV19; D is uncertain. V was clipped by 5 bases and J by 3 bases, with 8 bases between them. Germline assignment: CDR1 LNHDA and CDR2 SQIVND (reference sequence). The length of the CDR3 is 14 residues. The DNA for the CDR3 is TGTGCCAGTAGTCCCCTAGATGGGGCCAACGTCCTGACTTTC. It codes for CASSPLDGANVLTF.

The gene calls are TRBV15 and TRBJ2-1; 15 bases align to TRBD2. Germline V gene lookup returns CDR1 LNHNV and CDR2 YYDKDF (reference sequence). V shed 1 base, J shed 7 bases, and the junction held 5 bases outside the gene matches. The CDR3 totals 17 residues. DNA for the CDR3: TGTGCCACCAGCAGAGGGACTAGCGGGAGGGCCGGGAATGAGCAGTTCTTC. It specifies CATSRGTSGRAGNEQFF.

This clone was counted between two and nine times. The genes are TRBV11-3 and TRBJ2-3; D uncertain. Germline loops: CDR1 SGHNT, CDR2 YENEEA. This CDR3 spans 12 amino acids. Trimming left V 6 bases short and J 10 bases short, with 14 bases between. CDR3 coding DNA: TGTGCCAGCAGACGAAACGAAGAGGCGCAGTATTTT. Translated: CASRRNEEAQYF.

The count of this clone is one. This chain links TRBV6-4 with TRBJ2-2; 7 bases map to TRBD1. Looked up from germline, CDR1 is MRHNA and CDR2 is SNTAGT. The CDR3 contains 15 residues. With V trimmed by 4 bases and J by 5 bases, 7 bases remained unmatched. Written as DNA, the CDR3 is TGTGCCAGCAGTGCAGGGACAGCCGCAACCGGGGAGCTGTTTTTT. Its protein is CASSAGTAATGELFF.

The chain combines TRBV5-4 with TRBJ2-1; 7 bases are a match to TRBD1. J was trimmed by 2 bases and V by 5 bases; bases with no gene match: 7. Germline V gives CDR1 SGHNT, CDR2 YYREEE (reference sequence). The CDR3 consists of 15 residues. DNA of the CDR3: TGTGCCAGCAGGGACCGGGACAGCCCCTACAATGAGCAGTTCTTC. Encoded protein: CASRDRDSPYNEQFF.

The rearrangement joins TRBV29-1 to TRBJ2-7, with a possible D match to TRBD1 (5 bases). Per germline, CDR1 SQVTM and CDR2 ANQGSEA. Trimming stripped 6 bases from V and 4 bases from J, with 22 bases between. This CDR3 has 15 amino acids. Here the CDR3 reads CSVTDRTKPSYEQYF. The CDR3 DNA is TGCAGCGTGACAGACAGAACCAAACCCTCGTACGAGCAGTACTTC.

The J gene is TRBJ2-5, the V gene TRBV20-1; D remains ambiguous. The CDR3 consists of 10 residues. Germline V gene lookup returns CDR1 DFQATT and CDR2 SNEGSKA (reference sequence). V was cut by 6 bases and J by 5 bases, with 7 bases left in between. Written as DNA, the CDR3 is TGCAGTGCGTCGTGGGAGACCCAGTACTTC. Amino acids: CSASWETQYF.

The genes are TRBV6-5 and TRBJ2-7; a weak D match, TRBD2 (6 bases). V shed 2 bases and J shed 4 bases, with 18 bases lying between them. Germline V gene data show CDR1 as MNHEY and CDR2 as SVGAGI. The CDR3 length is 16 residues. The CDR3 sequence: CASSYGWVEGLYEQYF. CDR3 bases: TGTGCCAGCAGTTACGGGTGGGTGGAGGGCCTTTACGAGCAGTACTTC.

The CDR3 loop is CASSLSLTDTQYF. The CDR3 bases are TGTGCCAGCAGCTTATCCCTCACAGATACGCAGTATTTT. V usage is TRBV6-5 and J usage is TRBJ2-3, with D unresolved. Germline V lookup: CDR1 MNHEY, CDR2 SVGAGI. Trimming cost V 6 bases and J 2 bases, with 9 bases left between them. This CDR3 region has 13 residues.